Each of the 5 T cell receptor beta chains below was sequenced from the same sample in a study of OX40 agonist ivuxolimab in advanced cancers. Using immunoSEQ multiplex PCR, the repertoire was profiled, and TCRdb retains in-frame clones only, with some absent. Among approximately 77,000 clones listed, 70% to 90% were seen once. The sequences come from CD4+ or CD8+ T cells sorted from blood, collected in a trial of the OX40 agonist ivuxolimab. These receptors were obtained from an adult with an advanced solid tumor such as melanoma, head and neck, liver or kidney cancer.

The V call is TRBV28, the J call TRBJ2-3; 7 bases map to TRBD1. Germline trimming cut 3 bases from V and 0 bases from J; bases unmatched to any gene: 15. From germline, CDR1 is MDHEN and CDR2 SYDVKM. The CDR3 is 19 amino acids. CDR3 in DNA: TGTGCCAGCAGTTTGAGGGCCAGGGGGAAGGGCTCTAGCACAGATACGCAGTATTTT. Amino acids: CASSLRARGKGSSTDTQYF.

The chain carries TRBV2 and TRBJ2-6; a possible D gene is TRBD1 (5 bases). Germline CDR1 SNHLY, CDR2 FYNNEI. V was clipped by 4 bases and J by 2 bases, with 6 bases between them. The CDR3 totals 14 residues. The CDR3 loop is CASSAGTGANVLTF. The CDR3 region has the DNA TGTGCCAGCAGTGCAGGGACTGGGGCCAACGTCCTGACTTTC.

The gene calls are TRBV27 and TRBJ1-2; a possible D gene is TRBD1 (6 bases). The V gene's germline CDR1 is MNHEY and CDR2 SMNVEV (reference sequence). V lost 4 bases to trimming and J lost 3 bases, with 18 bases between them. The CDR3 length is 16 residues. CDR3 DNA: TGTGCCAGCAGTTCATACGACCCAGGGGCGCACTATGGCTACACCTTC. Translating gives CASSSYDPGAHYGYTF.

The chain links TRBV7-3 to TRBJ1-1, with D possibly matching TRBD1 (6 bases). Per the germline V gene, CDR1 is SGHTA and CDR2 is FQGTGA. Trimming shortened V by 0 bases and J by 1 base, and 15 bases separated the two germline ends. This CDR3 region has 17 residues. CDR3 nucleotides: TGTGCCAGCAGCTTAACACCCTTCAGGGGAAAGAACACTGAAGCTTTCTTT. It codes for CASSLTPFRGKNTEAFF. Looking up the rest from reference TRBV7-3 and TRBJ1-1 gives the full variable domain: GAGVSQTPSNKVTEKGKYVELRCDPISGHTALYWYRQSLGQGPEFLIYFQGTGAADDSGLPNDRFFAVRPEGSVSTLKIQRTERGDSAVYLCASSLTPFRGKNTEAFFGQGTRLTVV.

V is TRBV9 and J is TRBJ2-7, with D perhaps matching TRBD2 (5 bases). Looked up from germline, CDR1 is SGDLS and CDR2 is YYNGEE. This CDR3 region has 14 residues. Trimming took off 4 bases at V and 0 bases at J, with 11 bases between the two ends. CDR3 region: CASSNGMGSYEQYF. CDR3 in DNA: TGTGCCAGCAGCAACGGGATGGGCTCCTACGAGCAGTACTTC.